This TCR beta chain was retrieved from a study of CD8 T cells in Susac syndrome. The study sequenced TCR beta in blood CD8+ and CD4+ T cells. It was negative isolation that provided the CD8+ and CD4+ T cells, whereas TEMRA cells were enriched by FACS. Germline assignment: CDR1 MNHNS and CDR2 SASEGT. The CDR3 runs 16 residues. V lost 6 bases and J 2 bases, leaving 16 bases between the germline ends. Reverse transcription used roughly 0.45 to 1 ug RNA and random hexamers. Amplification of TCR beta CDR3 by immunoSEQ multiplex PCR spanned 54 Vbeta and 13 Jbeta. TCRdb recomputed calls from the immunoSEQ multiplex PCR reads with MiXCR, one row per CDR3 protein. This sample has more than 250,000 distinct CDR3 sequences, with about 91% found just once.

The V gene is TRBV6-1, the J gene TRBJ2-2; TRBD2 is a possible D gene (6 bases). This TCR came from a human donor with multiple sclerosis. Sequenced material: CD4+ T cells from PBMCs. In DNA, the CDR3 is TGTGCCAGCAGAGACCAGGGACTGATTAACACCGGGGAGCTGTTTTTT. Amino acids: CASRDQGLINTGELFF.